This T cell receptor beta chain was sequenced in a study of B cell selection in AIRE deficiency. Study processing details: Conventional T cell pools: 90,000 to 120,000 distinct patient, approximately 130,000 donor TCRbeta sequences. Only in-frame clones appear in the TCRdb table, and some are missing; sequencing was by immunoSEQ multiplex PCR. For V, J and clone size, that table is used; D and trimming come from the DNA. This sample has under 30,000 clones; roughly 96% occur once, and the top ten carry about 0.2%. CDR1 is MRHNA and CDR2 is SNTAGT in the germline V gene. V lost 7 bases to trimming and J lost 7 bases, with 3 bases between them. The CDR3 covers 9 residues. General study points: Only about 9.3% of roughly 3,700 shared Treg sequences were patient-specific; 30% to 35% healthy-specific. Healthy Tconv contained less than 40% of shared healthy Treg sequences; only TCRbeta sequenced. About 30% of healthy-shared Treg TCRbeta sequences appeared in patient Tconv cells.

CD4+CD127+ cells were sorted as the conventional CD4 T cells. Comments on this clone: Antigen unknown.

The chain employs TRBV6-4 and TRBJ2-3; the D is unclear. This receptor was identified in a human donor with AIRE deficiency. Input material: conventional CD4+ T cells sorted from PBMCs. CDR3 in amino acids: CASINTQYF. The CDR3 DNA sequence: TGTGCCAGCATTAATACGCAGTATTTT.